Below, 17 T cell receptor beta chains from the same sample are listed, as sequenced in a study of blood T cell repertoires in COVID-19. Generated by immunoSEQ multiplex PCR, the TCRdb table keeps only in-frame clones and is missing some. The profile shows under 75,000 clones, roughly 79% of them singletons. Sequencing was carried out using peripheral blood. The receptor set was obtained from an older woman with acute or convalescent COVID-19.

The rearrangement links TRBV12-3 or TRBV12-4 to TRBJ1-1; D uncertain. This CDR3 is built from 13 residues. Trimming removed 3 bases from V and 4 bases from J, with 9 bases in between. CDR3 amino acids: CASSFAGGTEAFF. CDR3 sequence (DNA): TGTGCCAGCAGTTTTGCGGGCGGCACTGAAGCTTTCTTT.

The rearrangement joins TRBV4-3 to TRBJ2-2, with 8 bases that match TRBD1. The CDR3 sequence is 14 residues long. V gave up 2 bases and J gave up 7 bases; unmatched junction bases: 3. Germline V CDR1 and CDR2: LGHNA, YSLEER. The CDR3 spells CASSQPGGYGELFF. DNA of the CDR3: TGCGCCAGCAGCCAACCAGGGGGCTACGGGGAGCTGTTTTTT.

In this sample, this clone turned up once. The chain employs TRBV7-2 and TRBJ1-1, with D tentatively TRBD1 (5 bases). Deletions cut 3 bases from V and 4 bases from J, with 15 bases between. CDR3 size: 15 residues. From germline, CDR1 is SGHTA and CDR2 FQGNSA. DNA of the CDR3: TGTGCCAGCAGCTTCCTGATATCGCAGGGCACTGAAGCTTTCTTT. It codes for CASSFLISQGTEAFF.

The chain joins TRBV28 to TRBJ1-5; tentatively, D is TRBD1 (5 bases). V lost 6 bases, J lost 0 bases, and 15 bases lay in between. Germline V lookup: CDR1 MDHEN, CDR2 SYDVKM. The CDR3 runs 16 residues. The CDR3 DNA sequence: TGTGCCAGCAGACGGGGACTTTTCCTTAGCAATCAGCCCCAGCATTTT. It encodes CASRRGLFLSNQPQHF. Full variable domain (missing parts from reference TRBV28 and TRBJ1-5): DVKVTQSSRYLVKRTGEKVFLECVQDMDHENMFWYRQDPGLGLRLIYFSYDVKMKEKGDIPEGYSVSREKKERFSLILESASTNQTSMYLCASRRGLFLSNQPQHFGDGTRLSIL.

The chain employs TRBV11-1 and TRBJ2-1, with 7 bases matching TRBD1. This CDR3 is 13 amino acids long. Unmatched junction bases numbered 7, after V lost 5 bases and J lost 9 bases. CDR1 and CDR2 (germline): SGHAT, FQDESV (reference sequence). The CDR3 sequence: CASSPRQGGEQFF. The CDR3 DNA is TGTGCCAGCAGCCCACGACAGGGTGGTGAGCAGTTCTTC.

Worth noting for this clone: A read error may explain this, as a much larger clone is one base away. The chain has TRBV9 and TRBJ2-2, with 12 bases matching TRBD2. The germline gives CDR1 SGDLS, CDR2 YYNGEE. Germline trimming cut 4 bases from V and 7 bases from J; bases unmatched to any gene: 5. The CDR3 contains 15 residues. CDR3 sequence reads: CASSTSGLAGGELFF. The CDR3 DNA reads TGTGCCAGCAGCACCTCGGGACTAGCGGGCGGGGAGCTGTTTTTT.

Only a few counts were recorded for this clone. The CDR3 sequence is CASSPRGSVETQYF. The CDR3, as DNA: TGTGCCAGCAGTCCCCGAGGTAGCGTTGAGACCCAGTACTTC. This chain joins TRBV27 and TRBJ2-5; possibly TRBD2 for D (5 bases). Between the trimmed V and J ends, which lost 5 bases and 5 bases, there was a span of 15 bases. CDR1 and CDR2 (germline): MNHEY, SMNVEV (reference sequence). The CDR3 is 14 amino acids.

The V call is TRBV4-2, the J call TRBJ2-7; D gene ambiguous. The length of the CDR3 is 15 residues. V was cut by 0 bases and J by 2 bases, with 11 bases left in between. Per germline, CDR1 LGHNA and CDR2 YNFKEQ. The chain's CDR3 is CASSQDRYRTYEQYF. The CDR3 coding sequence is TGTGCCAGCAGCCAAGATCGGTACCGAACCTACGAGCAGTACTTC.

The chain carries TRBV5-6 and TRBJ2-1; TRBD2 might be the D (6 bases). CDR1 SGHDT and CDR2 YYEEEE come from the germline V gene. The V end was cut by 3 bases, the J end by 2 bases, with 12 bases between. The CDR3 consists of 15 residues. The CDR3 is CASSSGTFAYNEQFF. CDR3 coding DNA: TGTGCCAGCAGCTCAGGGACTTTCGCCTACAATGAGCAGTTCTTC.

The chain couples TRBV6-5 to TRBJ2-7; tentative D call: TRBD1 (6 bases). Germline V gene sequence: CDR1 MNHEY, CDR2 SVGAGI. V was shortened by 6 bases and J by 1 base, with 13 bases between the two germline ends. The CDR3 length is 14 residues. The CDR3 spells CASRLRGKSYEQYF. In nucleotides, the CDR3 is TGTGCCAGCAGACTCAGGGGTAAATCCTACGAGCAGTACTTC.

This clone occurred once. This sequence joins TRBV7-2 and TRBJ1-1, with unresolved D. Looked up from germline, CDR1 is SGHTA and CDR2 is FQGNSA. CDR3 length: 13 amino acids. The V and J ends lost 1 base and 7 bases respectively, with 10 bases between them. DNA of the CDR3: TGTGCCAGCAGCTTAGGAGTAGCCATTGAAGCTTTCTTT. This sequence encodes CASSLGVAIEAFF. Full variable domain (remainder filled in from reference TRBV7-2 and TRBJ1-1): GAGVSQSPSNKVTEKGKDVELRCDPISGHTALYWYRQSLGQGLEFLIYFQGNSAPDKSGLPSDRFSAERTGGSVSTLTIQRTQQEDSAVYLCASSLGVAIEAFFGQGTRLTVV.

This clone was observed a few times. This chain links TRBV7-6 with TRBJ1-4; TRBD1 agrees at 10 bases. The germline V gene has CDR1 SGHVS and CDR2 FNYEAQ. Unmatched junction bases numbered 11, after V lost 5 bases and J lost 8 bases. CDR3 size: 16 residues. CDR3 sequence: CASSPNWDRGTEKLFF. The CDR3 DNA sequence: TGTGCCAGCAGCCCAAATTGGGACAGGGGCACAGAAAAACTGTTTTTT.

This clone was detected only once. The chain links TRBV27 to TRBJ1-2; TRBD1 is a possible D gene (5 bases). The CDR3 covers 13 residues. Germline assignment: CDR1 MNHEY and CDR2 SMNVEV (reference sequence). Trimming removed 3 bases at V and 3 bases at J, with 8 bases between. CDR3 protein: CASSLGRDYGYTF. The CDR3 region has the DNA TGTGCCAGCAGTTTGGGCAGGGACTATGGCTACACCTTC.

This clone was found once. V usage is TRBV6-5 and J usage is TRBJ1-1, with D perhaps matching TRBD1 (5 bases). CDR3 length equals 14 residues. V was cut by 4 bases and J by 8 bases, with 17 bases left in between. CDR1 and CDR2 from the germline V gene are MNHEY and SVGAGI. CDR3 DNA sequence: TGTGCCAGCAGTTCGGTGGGGCGGCCTTTGGAAGCTTTCTTT. It translates to CASSSVGRPLEAFF.

The chain combines TRBV5-4 with TRBJ1-2; tentatively, D is TRBD1 (6 bases). Trimming left V 4 bases short and J 5 bases short, with 18 bases between. The CDR3 runs to 15 residues. Germline CDR1 reads SGHNT; CDR2 reads YYREEE (reference sequence). This CDR3 reads CASSSRTGGRYGYTF. CDR3 nucleotide sequence: TGTGCCAGCAGCAGTCGTACGGGGGGCAGATATGGCTACACCTTC.

This clone came up a few times. This chain connects TRBV18 to TRBJ1-1, with a tentative D call TRBD1 (6 bases). CDR3 length: 14 amino acids. From germline, CDR1 is KGHSH and CDR2 LQKENI. Trimming left V 6 bases short and J 2 bases short, with 13 bases between. The CDR3 here is CASSPLQGNTEAFF. DNA for the CDR3: TGTGCCAGCTCGCCTCTACAGGGAAACACTGAAGCTTTCTTT.

This chain links TRBV28 with TRBJ2-5; 11 positions match TRBD2. Per germline, CDR1 MDHEN and CDR2 SYDVKM. V shed 6 bases, J shed 1 base, and the junction held 4 bases outside the gene matches. The CDR3 totals 15 residues. CDR3 in amino acids: CASRLAGDFQETQYF. The CDR3 DNA is TGTGCCAGCAGACTAGCGGGGGACTTCCAAGAGACCCAGTACTTC.